Listed below are T cell receptor beta chains from one sample, sequenced in a study of blood T cell repertoires in COVID-19. Profiling relied on immunoSEQ multiplex PCR, and the TCRdb table lists in-frame clones only, not all of them. The data show fewer than 200,000 clones, with around four fifths seen just once and about 6.8% held by the top ten. The sample comprised peripheral blood. The receptors come from a man in his 70s with active or convalescent COVID-19. The CDR3 runs from the conserved cysteine through the conserved F or W. A D gene is named only where the DNA matches it firmly. Clone size appears in some rows only: once, few, many, or a class for an expanded clone.

CDR3 DNA	CDR3 protein	V gene	J gene	clone size	D gene
TGTGCCAGCAGCTTGGGACTAGCGGGGGGTACCAATGAGCAGTTCTTC	CASSLGLAGGTNEQFF	TRBV5-4	TRBJ2-1	-	TRBD2
TGTGCCAGCAGCTTGGTTTCGGGGGGGCCTCGTAGAGATACGCAGTATTTT	CASSLVSGGPRRDTQYF	TRBV5-4	TRBJ2-3	-	TRBD2
TGCAGCGTACAGGGGGCCGACTATGGCTACACCTTC	CSVQGADYGYTF	TRBV29-1	TRBJ1-2	few	TRBD1
TGTGCCGCCAACCTCGACAGGGATCAGCCCCAGCATTTT	CAANLDRDQPQHF	TRBV6-5	TRBJ1-5	-	TRBD1
TGTGCCAGCAGCTTATTAGGGCGTGGGACTAGGAGCGGGGAGCTGTTTTTT	CASSLLGRGTRSGELFF	TRBV7-9	TRBJ2-2	-	TRBD2
TGTGCCACCAGTGACCAGGACAGGGTCAAGAATTGGTCCGGACAGCCCCAGCATTTT	CATSDQDRVKNWSGQPQHF	TRBV24-1	TRBJ1-5	-	TRBD1
TGTGCCAGCTCACCTGCGGGACAGGGGGTCCCCTACAATGAGCAGTTCTTC	CASSPAGQGVPYNEQFF	TRBV18	TRBJ2-1	few	TRBD1
TGTGCCAGCAGCCTTCTAGCGGGGGGGGGTAATGAGCAGTTCTTC	CASSLLAGGGNEQFF	TRBV3-1/TRBV3-2	TRBJ2-1	-	TRBD2
TGTGCCAGCAGCCCCAGACAGGGAAGTCCCCAAGAGACCCAGTACTTC	CASSPRQGSPQETQYF	TRBV7-9	TRBJ2-5	-	TRBD1
TGTGCCAGCAGCTTGGGAACCACCAAAGACAGGGCCCACGAGCAGTACTTC	CASSLGTTKDRAHEQYF	TRBV5-6	TRBJ2-7	-	TRBD1
TGTGCTAGTGGTTTGGAAGCGGGGGTAAATGAGCAGTTCTTC	CASGLEAGVNEQFF	TRBV12-5	TRBJ2-1	-	TRBD2
TGTGCCAGCAGTTTGGCCAACAAGATCGTACCCTTCCACTTT	CASSLANKIVPFHF	TRBV28	TRBJ1-6	-	-
TGCAGCGTTGGCCAACGAGGAGAGACCCAGTACTTC	CSVGQRGETQYF	TRBV29-1	TRBJ2-5	-	-
TGCGCCAGCAGCTTAGGTCCACAGGGGGCAGGCAATGAGCAGTTCTTC	CASSLGPQGAGNEQFF	TRBV5-1	TRBJ2-1	-	TRBD1
TGTGCCAGCGCACTCCTTTATGGCTATGGCTACACCTTC	CASALLYGYGYTF	TRBV6-5	TRBJ1-2	-	-
TGCGCCAGCAGCTCAGGACAGATGAATGAAAAACTGTTTTTT	CASSSGQMNEKLFF	TRBV5-1	TRBJ1-4	-	-
TGTGCCATCAGCGGGACAGGGGAATGGAACTCCTACGAGCAGTACTTC	CAISGTGEWNSYEQYF	TRBV10-3	TRBJ2-7	few	TRBD1
TGCGCCAGCAGCCAAGAAGTCCCAGGACAGGGGGTCTATGGCTACACCTTC	CASSQEVPGQGVYGYTF	TRBV4-3	TRBJ1-2	-	TRBD1
TGTGCCTGGAGTGAGGCAGGGCTAGCGGGCTCTTACGAGCAGTACTTC	CAWSEAGLAGSYEQYF	TRBV30	TRBJ2-7	few	TRBD2
TGCGCCAGCAGCCAAGATGGAAACAGGGGCCTCCACGAGCAGTACTTC	CASSQDGNRGLHEQYF	TRBV4-1	TRBJ2-7	-	TRBD1
TGTGCCAGCAGCTTAACTTCCCTCACAGATACGCAGTATTTT	CASSLTSLTDTQYF	TRBV11-3	TRBJ2-3	-	-
TGTGCCAGCAGTTCACTGGGGGCGGGAGCGAACGAGCAGTACTTC	CASSSLGAGANEQYF	TRBV27	TRBJ2-7	-	-
TGCGCCAGCAGCTTGCAAAGGGGGACTAATGAAAAACTGTTTTTT	CASSLQRGTNEKLFF	TRBV5-1	TRBJ1-4	once	-
TGTGCTAGCAGCTTAGGTGTCGGTACGGACAATGAGCAGTTCTTC	CASSLGVGTDNEQFF	TRBV7-7	TRBJ2-1	-	-
TGTGCCATCAAAGCGGGAGAAGGGACAGATACGCAGTATTTT	CAIKAGEGTDTQYF	TRBV10-3	TRBJ2-3	-	TRBD2
TGTGCCACCAGTGAGGCGACTAGTTTTGAGCAGTTCTTC	CATSEATSFEQFF	TRBV24-1	TRBJ2-1	-	-
TGTGCCAGCAGTTACTCGAACGTCGCAGGGGGCTATGGCTACACCTTC	CASSYSNVAGGYGYTF	TRBV6-5	TRBJ1-2	-	TRBD1
TGTGCCTGGAGTGTCCTCCAGCGGTACACCTTC	CAWSVLQRYTF	TRBV30	TRBJ1-2	-	-
TGTGCCACCATCAGGGATCGCTACACCTTC	CATIRDRYTF	TRBV24-1	TRBJ1-2	once	-
TGTGCCAGCAGCTTAGCCGAGGTCAGAAACTACGAGCAGTACTTC	CASSLAEVRNYEQYF	TRBV7-2	TRBJ2-7	-	-
TGTGCCAGCACTTTCCAGGGTGGAACTGAAGCTTTCTTT	CASTFQGGTEAFF	TRBV3-1/TRBV3-2	TRBJ1-1	-	-
TGTGCCAGCAGCCCAGGACAGGGGGCAGGCACCTTC	CASSPGQGAGTF	TRBV7-8	TRBJ1-2	-	TRBD1
TGTGCCAGCAGGGGCCTGTACCAAGAGACCCAGTACTTC	CASRGLYQETQYF	TRBV12-3/TRBV12-4	TRBJ2-5	-	-
TGTGCCAGCAGTGCGGGGGATTACACTGAAGCTTTCTTT	CASSAGDYTEAFF	TRBV6-2/TRBV6-3	TRBJ1-1	-	-
TGCGCCAGCAGCCAAGACCTTTTATCGGGCACTGAAGCTTTCTTT	CASSQDLLSGTEAFF	TRBV4-3	TRBJ1-1	-	-
TGTGCCAGCAGCTCCCAACCCCCTCTGAGCGGTGTCACAGATACGCAGTATTTT	CASSSQPPLSGVTDTQYF	TRBV5-8	TRBJ2-3	-	-
TGCGCCAGCAGCCCGGGACAGGGGGTGTACGAGCAGTACTTC	CASSPGQGVYEQYF	TRBV5-1	TRBJ2-7	few	TRBD1
TGCGCCAGCAGAGTGTTAGGCGGGGGTAGCACAGATACGCAGTATTTT	CASRVLGGGSTDTQYF	TRBV5-1	TRBJ2-3	-	TRBD2
TGTGCCAGCAGCTTAGATGGGACATATTTATACGAGCAGTACTTC	CASSLDGTYLYEQYF	TRBV7-2	TRBJ2-7	-	-
TGTGCCAGCAGCTCAGGACAGCCTTCTAACTATGGCTACACCTTC	CASSSGQPSNYGYTF	TRBV7-6	TRBJ1-2	-	-
TGTGCCAGCAGCTTGGGACAGCTATTTAACTATGGCTACACCTTC	CASSLGQLFNYGYTF	TRBV7-2	TRBJ1-2	-	TRBD1
TGTGCCAGCAGCTTCGGGACAGGGGACACTGAAGCTTTCTTT	CASSFGTGDTEAFF	TRBV9	TRBJ1-1	-	TRBD1
TGTGCCAGCTCACCGGCCTCGGGGGGGGTGACTGAAGCTTTCTTT	CASSPASGGVTEAFF	TRBV18	TRBJ1-1	-	-
TGTGCCACCAGCAGAGTTTTAGAAGAGACCCAGTACTTC	CATSRVLEETQYF	TRBV15	TRBJ2-5	-	-
TGTGCCAGCAGCCCCTCTGAGGGGGCGCGCCGCTATGGCTACACCTTC	CASSPSEGARRYGYTF	TRBV7-2	TRBJ1-2	-	TRBD1
TGCGCCAGCAGCATAGGACAGGATGGCATTCAGTACTTC	CASSIGQDGIQYF	TRBV5-1	TRBJ2-4	few	TRBD1
TGTGCCATCAGTGATTCGGCGGGGGGCAATCAGCCCCAGCATTTT	CAISDSAGGNQPQHF	TRBV10-3	TRBJ1-5	-	-
TGTGCCAGCAGTTCAGGGGGGTTTAACTATGGCTACACCTTC	CASSSGGFNYGYTF	TRBV28	TRBJ1-2	-	TRBD1
TGTGCCAGCAGCCCGACAGGGGCTAGTGAAAAACTGTTTTTT	CASSPTGASEKLFF	TRBV7-8	TRBJ1-4	-	TRBD1
TGTGCCGGGGACAGGGGGCAAGAGACCCAGTACTTC	CAGDRGQETQYF	TRBV30	TRBJ2-5	-	TRBD1